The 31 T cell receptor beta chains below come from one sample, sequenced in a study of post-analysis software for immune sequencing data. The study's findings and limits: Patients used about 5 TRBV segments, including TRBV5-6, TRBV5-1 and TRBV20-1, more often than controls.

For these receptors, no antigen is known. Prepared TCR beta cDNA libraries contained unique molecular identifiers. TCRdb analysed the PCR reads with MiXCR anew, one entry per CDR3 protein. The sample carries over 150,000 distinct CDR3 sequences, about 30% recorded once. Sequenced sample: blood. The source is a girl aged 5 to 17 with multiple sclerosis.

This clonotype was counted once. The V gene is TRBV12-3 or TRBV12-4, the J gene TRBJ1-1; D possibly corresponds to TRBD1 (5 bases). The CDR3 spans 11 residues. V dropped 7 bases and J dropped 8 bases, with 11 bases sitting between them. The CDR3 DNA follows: TGTGCCAGCACCCTCGGGGGAGAAGCTTTCTTT. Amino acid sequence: CASTLGGEAFF.

CDR3 DNA: TGTGCCAGCAGCTCTCGACAGAGGTACAATGAGCAGTTCTTC. This gives the protein CASSSRQRYNEQFF. The chain couples TRBV11-2 to TRBJ2-1, with a weak D call TRBD1 (5 bases). Trimming removed 4 bases at V and 4 bases at J, with 11 bases between. This CDR3 comprises 14 residues. The germline V gene encodes CDR1 SGHAT and CDR2 FQNNGV.

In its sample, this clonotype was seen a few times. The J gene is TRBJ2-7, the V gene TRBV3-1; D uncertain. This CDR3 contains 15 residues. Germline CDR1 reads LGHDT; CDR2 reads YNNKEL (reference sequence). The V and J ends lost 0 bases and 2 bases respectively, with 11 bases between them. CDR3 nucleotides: TGTGCCAGCAGCCAAGATAGAGGATGGGCCTACGAGCAGTACTTC. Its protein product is CASSQDRGWAYEQYF.

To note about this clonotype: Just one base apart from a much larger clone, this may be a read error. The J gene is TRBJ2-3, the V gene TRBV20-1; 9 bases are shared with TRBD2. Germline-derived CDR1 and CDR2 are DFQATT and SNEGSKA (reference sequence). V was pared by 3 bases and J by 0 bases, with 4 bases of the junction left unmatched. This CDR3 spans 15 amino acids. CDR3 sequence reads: CSARTSGSSTDTQYF. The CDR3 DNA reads TGCAGTGCTAGGACTAGCGGAAGTAGCACAGATACGCAGTATTTT.

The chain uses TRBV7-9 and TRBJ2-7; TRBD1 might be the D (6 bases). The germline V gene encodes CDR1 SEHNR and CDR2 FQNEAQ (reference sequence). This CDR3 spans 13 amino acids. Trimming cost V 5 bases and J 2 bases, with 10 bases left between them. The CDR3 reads CASSVAGAYEQYF. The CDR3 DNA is TGTGCCAGCAGCGTGGCAGGGGCCTACGAGCAGTACTTC.

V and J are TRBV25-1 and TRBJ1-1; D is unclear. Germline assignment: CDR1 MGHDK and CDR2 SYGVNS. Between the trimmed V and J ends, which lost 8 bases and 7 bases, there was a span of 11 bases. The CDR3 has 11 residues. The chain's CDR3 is CASVQTDEAFF. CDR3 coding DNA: TGTGCCAGCGTGCAAACAGATGAAGCTTTCTTT.

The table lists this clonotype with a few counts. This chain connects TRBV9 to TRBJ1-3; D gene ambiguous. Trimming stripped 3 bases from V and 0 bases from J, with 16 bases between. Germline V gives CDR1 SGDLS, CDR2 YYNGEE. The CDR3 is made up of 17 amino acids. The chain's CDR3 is CASSDRETPNSGNTIYF. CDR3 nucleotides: TGTGCCAGCAGCGACCGGGAGACTCCTAACTCTGGAAACACCATATATTTT.

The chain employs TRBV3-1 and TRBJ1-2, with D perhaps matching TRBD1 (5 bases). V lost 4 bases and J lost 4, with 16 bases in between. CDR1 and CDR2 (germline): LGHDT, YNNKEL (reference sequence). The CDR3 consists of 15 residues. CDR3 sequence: CASSLGDAGIYGYTF. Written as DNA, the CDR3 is TGTGCCAGCAGCCTCGGGGACGCCGGGATCTATGGCTACACCTTC.

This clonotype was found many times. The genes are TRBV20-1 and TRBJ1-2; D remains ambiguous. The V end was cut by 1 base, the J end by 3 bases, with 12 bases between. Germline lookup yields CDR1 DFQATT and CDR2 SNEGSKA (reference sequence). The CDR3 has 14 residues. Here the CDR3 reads CSARVGPDYYGYTF. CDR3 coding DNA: TGCAGTGCTAGAGTGGGTCCGGATTACTATGGCTACACCTTC.

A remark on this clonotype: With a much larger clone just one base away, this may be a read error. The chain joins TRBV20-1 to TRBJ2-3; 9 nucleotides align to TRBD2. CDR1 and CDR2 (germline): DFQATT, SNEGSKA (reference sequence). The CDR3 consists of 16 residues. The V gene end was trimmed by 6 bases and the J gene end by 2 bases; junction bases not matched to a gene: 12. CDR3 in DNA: TGCAGTGCAACCGCCCCGTTAGCGGGAGACACAGATACGCAGTATTTT. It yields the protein CSATAPLAGDTDTQYF.

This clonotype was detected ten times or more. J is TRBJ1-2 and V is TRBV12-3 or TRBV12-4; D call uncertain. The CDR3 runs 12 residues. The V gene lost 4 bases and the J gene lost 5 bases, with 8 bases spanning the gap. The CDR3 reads CASSSMGYGYTF. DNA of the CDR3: TGTGCCAGCAGTTCCATGGGTTATGGCTACACCTTC.

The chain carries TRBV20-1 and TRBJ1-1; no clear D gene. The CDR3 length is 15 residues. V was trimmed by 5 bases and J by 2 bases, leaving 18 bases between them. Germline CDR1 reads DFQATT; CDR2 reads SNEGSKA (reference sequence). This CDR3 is CSADRRLSGNTEAFF. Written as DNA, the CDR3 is TGCAGTGCTGATCGACGCTTGAGCGGAAACACTGAAGCTTTCTTT.

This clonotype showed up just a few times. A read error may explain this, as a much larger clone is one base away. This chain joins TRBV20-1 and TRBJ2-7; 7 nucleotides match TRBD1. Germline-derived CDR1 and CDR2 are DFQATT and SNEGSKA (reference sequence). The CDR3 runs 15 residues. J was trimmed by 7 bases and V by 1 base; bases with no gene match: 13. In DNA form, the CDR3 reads TGCAGTGCTAGAGCCGACTGGGACAGATACAATGAGCAGTACTTC. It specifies CSARADWDRYNEQYF.

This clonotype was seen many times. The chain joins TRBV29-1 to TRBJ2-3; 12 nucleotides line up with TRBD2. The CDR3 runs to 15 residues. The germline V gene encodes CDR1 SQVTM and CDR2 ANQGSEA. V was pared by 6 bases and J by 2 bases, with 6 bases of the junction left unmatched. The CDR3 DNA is TGCAGCGTGATACTAGCGGGAGGTGCCACAGATACGCAGTATTTT. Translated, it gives CSVILAGGATDTQYF.

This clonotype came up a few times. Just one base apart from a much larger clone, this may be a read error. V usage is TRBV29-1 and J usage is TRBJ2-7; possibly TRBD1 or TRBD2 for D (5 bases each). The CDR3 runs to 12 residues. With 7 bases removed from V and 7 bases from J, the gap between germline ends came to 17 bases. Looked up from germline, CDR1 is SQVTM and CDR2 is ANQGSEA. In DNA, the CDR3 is TGCAGCGGTCGGGGCTCCGGGATGGAGCAGTACTTC. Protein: CSGRGSGMEQYF.

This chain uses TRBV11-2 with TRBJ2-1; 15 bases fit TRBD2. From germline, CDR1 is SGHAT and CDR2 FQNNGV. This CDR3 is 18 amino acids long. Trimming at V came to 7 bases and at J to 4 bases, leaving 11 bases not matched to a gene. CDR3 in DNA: TGTGCCAGCAAGGGGGACGGACTAGCGGGAGGGGAATACAATGAGCAGTTCTTC. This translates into CASKGDGLAGGEYNEQFF.

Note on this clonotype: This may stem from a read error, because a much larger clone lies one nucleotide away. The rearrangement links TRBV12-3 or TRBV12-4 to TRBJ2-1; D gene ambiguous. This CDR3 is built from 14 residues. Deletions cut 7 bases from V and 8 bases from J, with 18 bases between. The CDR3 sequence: CASTLELTADEQFF. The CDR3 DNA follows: TGTGCCAGCACCTTGGAACTGACGGCGGATGAGCAGTTCTTC.

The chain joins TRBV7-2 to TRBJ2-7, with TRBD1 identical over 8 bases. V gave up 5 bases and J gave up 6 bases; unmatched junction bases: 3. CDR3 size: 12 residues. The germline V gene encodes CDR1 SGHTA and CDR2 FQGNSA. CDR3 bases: TGTGCCAGCAGCCGACAGGGGATCGAGCAGTACTTC. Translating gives CASSRQGIEQYF.

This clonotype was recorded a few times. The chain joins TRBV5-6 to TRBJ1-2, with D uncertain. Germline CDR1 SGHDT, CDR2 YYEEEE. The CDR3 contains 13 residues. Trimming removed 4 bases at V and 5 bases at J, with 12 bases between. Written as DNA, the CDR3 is TGTGCCAGCAGCCAACTCTCTGGGTATGGCTACACCTTC. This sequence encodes CASSQLSGYGYTF. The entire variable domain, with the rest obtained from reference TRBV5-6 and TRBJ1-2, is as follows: DAGVTQSPTHLIKTRGQQVTLRCSPKSGHDTVSWYQQALGQGPQFIFQYYEEEERQRGNFPDRFSGHQFPNYSSELNVNALLLGDSALYLCASSQLSGYGYTFGSGTRLTVV.

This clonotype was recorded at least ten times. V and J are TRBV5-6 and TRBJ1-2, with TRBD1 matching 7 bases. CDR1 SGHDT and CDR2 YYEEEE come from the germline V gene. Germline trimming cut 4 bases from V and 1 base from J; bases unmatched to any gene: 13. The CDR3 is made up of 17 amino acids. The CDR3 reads CASSVGTATIFNYGYTF. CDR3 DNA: TGTGCCAGCAGCGTTGGGACAGCAACTATATTTAACTATGGCTACACCTTC.

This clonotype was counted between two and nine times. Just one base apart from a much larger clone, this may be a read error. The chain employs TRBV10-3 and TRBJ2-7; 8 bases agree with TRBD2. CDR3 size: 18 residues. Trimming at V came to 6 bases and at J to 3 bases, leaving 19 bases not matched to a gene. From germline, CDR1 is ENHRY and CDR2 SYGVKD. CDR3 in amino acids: CAIRILWASSGRLYEQYF. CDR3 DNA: TGTGCCATCAGAATTCTGTGGGCTAGCAGCGGGAGACTCTACGAGCAGTACTTC.

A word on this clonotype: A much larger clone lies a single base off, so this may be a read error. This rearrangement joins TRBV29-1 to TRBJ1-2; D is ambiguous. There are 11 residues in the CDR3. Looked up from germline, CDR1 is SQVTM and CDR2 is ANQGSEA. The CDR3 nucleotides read TGCAGCGTTGTCCAGAACTATGGCTGCACCTTC. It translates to CSVVQNYGCTF. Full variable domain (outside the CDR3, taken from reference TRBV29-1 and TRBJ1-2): SAVISQKPSRDICQRGTSLTIQCQVDSQVTMMFWYRQQPGQSLTLIATANQGSEATYESGFVIDKFPISRPNLTFSTLTVSNMSPEDSSIYLCSVVQNYGCTFGSGTRLTVV.

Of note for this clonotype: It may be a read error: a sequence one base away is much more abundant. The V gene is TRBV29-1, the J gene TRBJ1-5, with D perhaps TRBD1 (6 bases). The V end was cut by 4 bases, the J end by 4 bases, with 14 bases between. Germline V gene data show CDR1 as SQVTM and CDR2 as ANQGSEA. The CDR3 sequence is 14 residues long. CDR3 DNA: TGCAGCGTTGCTTACAGGGACGCAAATCAGCCCCAGCATTTT. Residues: CSVAYRDANQPQHF.

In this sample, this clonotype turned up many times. The DNA for the CDR3 is TGCAGTGCTATAGGGCCGGGCCTGAGCTCCTACGAGCAGTACTTC. This translates into CSAIGPGLSSYEQYF. The chain combines TRBV20-1 with TRBJ2-7, with D unresolved. V dropped 4 bases and J dropped 0 bases, with 16 bases sitting between them. This CDR3 region has 15 residues. CDR1 is DFQATT and CDR2 is SNEGSKA in the germline V gene (reference sequence).

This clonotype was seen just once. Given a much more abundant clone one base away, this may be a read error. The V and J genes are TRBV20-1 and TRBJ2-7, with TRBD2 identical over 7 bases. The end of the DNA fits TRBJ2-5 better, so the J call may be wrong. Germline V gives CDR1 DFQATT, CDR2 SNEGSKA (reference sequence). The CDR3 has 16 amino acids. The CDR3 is CSARTVTSRMRETQYF. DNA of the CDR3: TGCAGTGCTAGAACAGTGACTAGCAGGATGAGGGAGACCCAGTACTTC.

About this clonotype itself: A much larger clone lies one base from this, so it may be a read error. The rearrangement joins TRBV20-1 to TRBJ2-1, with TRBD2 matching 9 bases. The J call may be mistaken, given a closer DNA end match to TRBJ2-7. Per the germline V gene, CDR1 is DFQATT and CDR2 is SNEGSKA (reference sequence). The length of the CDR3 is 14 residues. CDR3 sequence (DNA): TGCAGTGCCGAGGCTAGCGGGGAATACAATGAGCAGTACTTC. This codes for CSAEASGEYNEQYF.

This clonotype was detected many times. CDR3 residues: CATTPGQGYEQYF. As DNA, the CDR3 is TGTGCCACAACTCCGGGACAGGGTTACGAGCAGTACTTC. The chain employs TRBV10-3 and TRBJ2-7; 9 bases are shared with TRBD1. Per germline, CDR1 ENHRY and CDR2 SYGVKD. This CDR3 comprises 13 residues. V trimming: 10 bases; J trimming: 4 bases; junction bases outside the gene matches: 8.

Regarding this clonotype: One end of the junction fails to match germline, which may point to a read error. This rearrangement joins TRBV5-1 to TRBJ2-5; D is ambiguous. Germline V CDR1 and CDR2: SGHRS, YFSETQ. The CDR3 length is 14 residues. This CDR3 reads CASGNLGNQEAQYF. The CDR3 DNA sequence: TGCGCCAGCGGCAACCTAGGGAACCAAGAGGCCCAGTACTTC. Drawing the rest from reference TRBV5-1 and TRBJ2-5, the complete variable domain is KAGVTQTPRYLIKTRGQQVTLSCSPISGHRSVSWYQQTPGQGLQFLFEYFSETQRNKGNFPGRFSGRQFSNSRSEMNVSTLELGDSALYLCASGNLGNQEAQYFGPGTRLLVL.

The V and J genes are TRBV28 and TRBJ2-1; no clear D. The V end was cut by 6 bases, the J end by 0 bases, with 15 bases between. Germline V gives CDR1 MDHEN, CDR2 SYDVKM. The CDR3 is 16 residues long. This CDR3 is CASSLMGGSSYNEQFF. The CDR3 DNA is TGTGCCAGCAGCCTCATGGGCGGTAGCTCCTACAATGAGCAGTTCTTC.

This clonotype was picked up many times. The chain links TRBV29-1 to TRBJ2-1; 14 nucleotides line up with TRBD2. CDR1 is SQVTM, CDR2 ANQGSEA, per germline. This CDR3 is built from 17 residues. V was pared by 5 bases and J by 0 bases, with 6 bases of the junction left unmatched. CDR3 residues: CSVRPGTSGSSYNEQFF. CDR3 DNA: TGCAGCGTTCGCCCCGGGACTAGCGGGAGCTCCTACAATGAGCAGTTCTTC.

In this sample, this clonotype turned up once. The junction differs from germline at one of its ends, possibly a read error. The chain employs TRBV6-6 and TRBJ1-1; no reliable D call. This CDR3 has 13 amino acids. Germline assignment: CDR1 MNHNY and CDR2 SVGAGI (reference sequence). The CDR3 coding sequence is TGTGCCAGCAGTCTCCCGCGGGCCACTGAAGTTTTCTTT. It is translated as CASSLPRATEVFF.